A single sample gave rise to the 16 T cell receptor beta chains below, sequenced in a study of T cell changes during pregnancy in multiple sclerosis. Here immunoSEQ multiplex PCR was the method, and the copy in TCRdb shows in-frame clones only, minus some. The repertoire includes tens of thousands of clones, roughly 91% of them detected once, and over 5% sits in the top ten. Sequencing was performed on CD8+ T cells from peripheral blood mononuclear cells, taken after pregnancy. The origin of the receptors is a female donor in good health, enrolled as a control in a pregnancy study.

This clone is a singleton in its sample. The V call is TRBV12-5, the J call TRBJ1-4; the D is unclear. This CDR3 is built from 13 residues. Per the germline V gene, CDR1 is LGHNT and CDR2 is FRNRAP. Trimming took off 0 bases at V and 8 bases at J, with 7 bases between the two ends. This CDR3 is CASGLVPGEKLFF. The DNA of the CDR3 is TGTGCTAGTGGTTTGGTCCCGGGGGAAAAACTGTTTTTT.

The V and J genes are TRBV6-4 and TRBJ2-6, with D perhaps matching TRBD2 (5 bases). The CDR3 is made up of 15 amino acids. Trimming pared 5 bases from V and 0 bases from J, leaving 8 bases between. Looked up from germline, CDR1 is MRHNA and CDR2 is SNTAGT. The CDR3 is CASSPEGSGANVLTF. The CDR3, as DNA: TGTGCCAGCAGTCCCGAGGGCTCTGGGGCCAACGTCCTGACTTTC.

The V and J genes are TRBV7-9 and TRBJ2-2; D not resolved. Germline V lookup: CDR1 SEHNR, CDR2 FQNEAQ (reference sequence). CDR3 length: 11 residues. Trimming shortened V by 10 bases and J by 7 bases, and 10 bases separated the two germline ends. CDR3 loop: CATQAGGELFF. The CDR3 DNA is TGTGCCACCCAGGCCGGCGGGGAGCTGTTTTTT.

This clone is a singleton in its sample. V is TRBV28 and J is TRBJ2-5; tentative D call: TRBD2 (5 bases). Looked up from germline, CDR1 is MDHEN and CDR2 is SYDVKM. Trimming stripped 6 bases from V and 2 bases from J, with 22 bases between. The CDR3 is made up of 17 amino acids. CDR3 in amino acids: CASSSPTYGGFQETQYF. The CDR3 DNA sequence: TGTGCCAGCAGCTCCCCGACATATGGCGGGTTTCAAGAGACCCAGTACTTC.

The DNA of the CDR3 is TGTGCCAGCAGCTCCTTCCAGGGTGCCTACGAGCAGTACTTC. It encodes CASSSFQGAYEQYF. The chain links TRBV11-2 to TRBJ2-7; maybe TRBD1 (5 bases). The CDR3 consists of 14 residues. V lost 4 bases and J lost 2, with 12 bases in between. Germline V gene data show CDR1 as SGHAT and CDR2 as FQNNGV. The full variable domain, its missing parts supplied by reference TRBV11-2 and TRBJ2-7, is EAGVAQSPRYKIIEKRQSVAFWCNPISGHATLYWYQQILGQGPKLLIQFQNNGVVDDSQLPKDRFSAERLKGVDSTLKIQPAKLEDSAVYLCASSSFQGAYEQYFGPGTRLTVT.

The chain has TRBV12-1 and TRBJ1-1; the D call in the table, TRBD1, was not verified against the DNA. TRBV12-1 is described as a pseudogene. The CDR3 has 14 amino acids. This CDR3 is CASSFPGQNTEAFF. In DNA form, the CDR3 reads TGTGCCAGCAGCTTCCCGGGACAGAACACTGAAGCTTTCTTT.

The chain employs TRBV11-2 and TRBJ2-7, with a possible D match to TRBD1 (6 bases). V dropped 5 bases and J dropped 1 base, with 12 bases sitting between them. This CDR3 spans 14 amino acids. Germline lookup yields CDR1 SGHAT and CDR2 FQNNGV. CDR3 bases: TGTGCCAGCAGCGCCACACAGGGATCCTACGAGCAGTACTTC. Translation: CASSATQGSYEQYF.

This chain connects TRBV15 to TRBJ1-2, with 10 bases lining up with TRBD1. Trimming cost V 3 bases and J 3 bases; bases outside gene matches: 7. CDR1 and CDR2 (germline): LNHNV, YYDKDF (reference sequence). The CDR3 has 16 residues. CDR3 nucleotides: TGTGCCACCAGCAGCGCGACAGGGGGCCCCCACTATGGCTACACCTTC. It translates to CATSSATGGPHYGYTF.

This sequence joins TRBV27 and TRBJ1-6, with TRBD1 identical over 7 bases. This CDR3 has 13 amino acids. Trimming removed 5 bases from V and 6 bases from J; junction bases left unmatched: 1. Germline CDR1 reads MNHEY; CDR2 reads SMNVEV (reference sequence). The CDR3 DNA sequence: TGTGCCAGCAGTCAGGGGGGTAATTCACCCCTCCACTTT. Residues: CASSQGGNSPLHF.

This chain joins TRBV4-3 and TRBJ2-3; 16 nucleotides align to TRBD2. The ends lost 5 bases at V and 6 bases at J; junction bases unmatched: 8. Per germline, CDR1 LGHNA and CDR2 YSLEER. The CDR3 loop spans 17 amino acids. CDR3 sequence reads: CASSEGLAGGPVDTQYF. The CDR3 DNA sequence: TGCGCCAGCAGCGAGGGACTAGCGGGGGGGCCGGTGGATACGCAGTATTTT.

This chain's CDR3 is CASSSSGTADEQYF. DNA for the CDR3: TGTGCCAGCAGCTCCTCCGGGACAGCTGACGAGCAGTACTTC. The V and J genes are TRBV11-3 and TRBJ2-7, with TRBD1 matching over 7 bases. CDR1 is SGHNT, CDR2 YENEEA, per germline. This CDR3 has 14 amino acids. The trim removed 4 bases at V and 5 bases at J, leaving 8 bases unmatched.

J is TRBJ1-1 and V is TRBV27, with D perhaps TRBD1 (6 bases). The germline V gene has CDR1 MNHEY and CDR2 SMNVEV (reference sequence). The CDR3 runs to 15 residues. V was cut by 0 bases and J by 4 bases, with 12 bases left in between. The CDR3 bases are TGTGCCAGCAGTTTATCCAGGGGTGTCGGCACTGAAGCTTTCTTT. Protein product: CASSLSRGVGTEAFF.

The J gene is TRBJ2-3, the V gene TRBV29-1; no firm D call. The V gene's germline CDR1 is SQVTM and CDR2 ANQGSEA. CDR3 size: 10 residues. V lost 4 bases, J lost 3 bases, and 2 bases lay in between. CDR3: CSVATDTQYF. For the CDR3, the DNA is TGCAGCGTTGCTACAGATACGCAGTATTTT.

The rearrangement joins TRBV14 to TRBJ2-1; 7 nucleotides align to TRBD2. This CDR3 is 14 amino acids long. Trimming cost V 1 base and J 3 bases; bases outside gene matches: 0. Germline CDR1 is SGHDN and CDR2 is FVKESK. In DNA form, the CDR3 reads TGTGCCAGCAGCCAAGCGGGGGGCTACAATGAGCAGTTCTTC. Protein product: CASSQAGGYNEQFF.

The gene calls are TRBV2 and TRBJ1-4; D might be TRBD1 (6 bases). CDR1 is SNHLY, CDR2 FYNNEI, per germline. Trimming pared 7 bases from V and 3 bases from J, leaving 12 bases between. This CDR3 comprises 14 residues. CDR3 amino acids: CASTLTGSNEKLFF. DNA for the CDR3: TGTGCCAGCACCCTGACAGGATCTAATGAAAAACTGTTTTTT.

This clone occurred once. V gene TRBV5-4 combines with J gene TRBJ1-1; no clear D. Germline CDR1 reads SGHNT; CDR2 reads YYREEE (reference sequence). Trimming left V 5 bases short and J 4 bases short, with 6 bases between. The CDR3 runs 11 residues. The CDR3 DNA reads TGTGCCAGCAGAGAGGGCACTGAAGCTTTCTTT. Its protein is CASREGTEAFF.